This TCR beta chain emerged from a study of T-cell reconstitution after alpha-beta-depleted transplantation in children. Preparing the TCRbeta library involved the use of unique molecular identifiers. TCRdb re-derived calls from the PCR reads in MiXCR, one entry per CDR3 protein. Among 170,000 or so distinct CDR3 sequences listed, about 6.3% were seen once. The V and J ends lost 6 bases and 4 bases respectively, with 12 bases between them. The CDR3 contains 13 residues. This clonotype has a count of ten or more. Sequenced here: PBMCs from the stem cell graft donor, sampled from the stem cell graft. The sequence derives from a human donor who donated a stem cell graft to a child with Wiskott-Aldrich syndrome. V and J are TRBV12-3 or TRBV12-4 and TRBJ1-2; D possibly corresponds to TRBD1 (6 bases). The CDR3 reads CASSDRPSYGYTF. CDR3 sequence (DNA): TGTGCCAGCAGCGACAGGCCATCCTATGGCTACACCTTC.